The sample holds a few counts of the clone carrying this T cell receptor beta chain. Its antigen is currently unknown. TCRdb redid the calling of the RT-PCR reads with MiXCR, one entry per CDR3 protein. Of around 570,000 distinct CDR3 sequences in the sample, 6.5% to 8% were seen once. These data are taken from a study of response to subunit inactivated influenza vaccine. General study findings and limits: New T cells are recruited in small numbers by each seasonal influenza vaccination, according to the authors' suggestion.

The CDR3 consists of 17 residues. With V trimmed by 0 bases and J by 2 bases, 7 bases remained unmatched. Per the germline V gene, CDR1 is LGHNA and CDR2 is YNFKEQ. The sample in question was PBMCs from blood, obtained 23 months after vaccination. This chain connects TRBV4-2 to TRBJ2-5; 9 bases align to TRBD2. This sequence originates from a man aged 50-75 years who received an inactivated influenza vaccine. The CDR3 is CASSQELGGREQETQYF. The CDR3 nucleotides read TGTGCCAGCAGCCAAGAGCTGGGCGGGAGGGAACAAGAGACCCAGTACTTC.